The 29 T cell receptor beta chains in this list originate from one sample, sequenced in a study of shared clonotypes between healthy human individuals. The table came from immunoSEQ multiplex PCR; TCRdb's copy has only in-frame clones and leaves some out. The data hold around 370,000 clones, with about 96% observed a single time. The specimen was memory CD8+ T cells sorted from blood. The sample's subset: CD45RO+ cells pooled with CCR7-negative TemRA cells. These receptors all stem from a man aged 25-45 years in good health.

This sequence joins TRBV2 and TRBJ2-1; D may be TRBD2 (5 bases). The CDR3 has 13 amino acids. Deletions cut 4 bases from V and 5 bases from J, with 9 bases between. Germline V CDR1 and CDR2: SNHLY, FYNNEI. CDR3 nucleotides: TGTGCCAGCAGTGTAATGAGGGACAATGAGCAGTTCTTC. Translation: CASSVMRDNEQFF. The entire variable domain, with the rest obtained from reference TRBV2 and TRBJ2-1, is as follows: EPEVTQTPSHQVTQMGQEVILRCVPISNHLYFYWYRQILGQKVEFLVSFYNNEISEKSEIFDDQFSVERPDGSNFTLKIRSTKLEDSAMYFCASSVMRDNEQFFGPGTRLTVL.

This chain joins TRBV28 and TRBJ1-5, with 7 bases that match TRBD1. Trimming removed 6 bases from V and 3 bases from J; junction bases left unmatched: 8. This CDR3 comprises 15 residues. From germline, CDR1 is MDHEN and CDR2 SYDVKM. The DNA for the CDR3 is TGTGCCAGCAGCCTGAAGGGACAGCCCAATCAGCCCCAGCATTTT. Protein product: CASSLKGQPNQPQHF.

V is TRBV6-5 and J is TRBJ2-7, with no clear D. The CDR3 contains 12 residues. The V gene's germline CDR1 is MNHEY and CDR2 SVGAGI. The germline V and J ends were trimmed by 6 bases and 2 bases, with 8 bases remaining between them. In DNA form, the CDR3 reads TGTGCCAGCAGCCGCGGTCCCTACGAGCAGTACTTC. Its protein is CASSRGPYEQYF.

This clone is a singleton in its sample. CDR3 in DNA: TGTGCCAGCAGTCGGACCTACCCAGCCAAAAACATTCAGTACTTC. Protein sequence: CASSRTYPAKNIQYF. The rearrangement uses TRBV28 and TRBJ2-4; D unclear. The germline V gene has CDR1 MDHEN and CDR2 SYDVKM. V lost 5 bases to trimming and J lost 0 bases, with 11 bases between them. This CDR3 region has 15 residues.

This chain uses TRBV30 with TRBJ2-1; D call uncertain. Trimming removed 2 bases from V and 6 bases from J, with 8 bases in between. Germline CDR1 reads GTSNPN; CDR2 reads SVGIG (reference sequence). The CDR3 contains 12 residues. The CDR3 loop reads CAWSITTNEQFF. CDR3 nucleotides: TGTGCCTGGAGTATTACCACCAATGAGCAGTTCTTC.

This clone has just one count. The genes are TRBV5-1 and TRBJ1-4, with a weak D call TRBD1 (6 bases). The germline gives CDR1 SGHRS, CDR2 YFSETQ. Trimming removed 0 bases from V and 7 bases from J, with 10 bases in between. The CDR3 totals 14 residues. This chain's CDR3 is CASSLGGRAEKLFF. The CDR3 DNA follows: TGCGCCAGCAGCTTGGGGGGGCGCGCTGAAAAACTGTTTTTT.

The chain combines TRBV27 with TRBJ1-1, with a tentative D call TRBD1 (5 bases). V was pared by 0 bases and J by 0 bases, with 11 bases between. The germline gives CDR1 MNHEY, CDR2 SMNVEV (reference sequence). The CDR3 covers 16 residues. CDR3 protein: CASSLSGQVVNTEAFF. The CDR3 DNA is TGTGCCAGCAGTTTATCGGGGCAGGTGGTGAACACTGAAGCTTTCTTT.

The CDR3 here is CASVSEGGQYF. CDR3 DNA sequence: TGTGCCAGTGTTAGCGAGGGCGGGCAGTACTTC. The J gene is TRBJ2-7, the V gene TRBV6-1, with D possibly matching TRBD2 (5 bases). The V gene's germline CDR1 is MNHNS and CDR2 SASEGT. The CDR3 contains 11 residues. Trimming took 9 bases from V and 9 from J, leaving 15 bases between them.

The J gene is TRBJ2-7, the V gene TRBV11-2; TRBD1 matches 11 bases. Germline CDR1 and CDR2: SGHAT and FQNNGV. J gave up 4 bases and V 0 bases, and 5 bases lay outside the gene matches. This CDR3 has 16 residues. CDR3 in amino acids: CASSLEADRGRYEQYF. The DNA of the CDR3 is TGTGCCAGCAGCTTAGAGGCGGACAGGGGGCGTTACGAGCAGTACTTC.

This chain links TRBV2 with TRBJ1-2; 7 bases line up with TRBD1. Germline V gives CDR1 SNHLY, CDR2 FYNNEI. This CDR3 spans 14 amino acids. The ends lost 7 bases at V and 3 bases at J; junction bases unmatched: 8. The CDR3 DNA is TGTGCCAGCATAGGGGGCAGGGGGTACTATGGCTACACCTTC. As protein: CASIGGRGYYGYTF.

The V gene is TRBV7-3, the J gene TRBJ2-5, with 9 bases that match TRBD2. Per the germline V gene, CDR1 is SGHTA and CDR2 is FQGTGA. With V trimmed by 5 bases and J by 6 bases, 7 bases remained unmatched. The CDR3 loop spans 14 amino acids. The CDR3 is CASSPGSGRKTQYF. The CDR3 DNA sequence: TGTGCCAGCAGCCCAGGGAGCGGGAGGAAGACCCAGTACTTC.

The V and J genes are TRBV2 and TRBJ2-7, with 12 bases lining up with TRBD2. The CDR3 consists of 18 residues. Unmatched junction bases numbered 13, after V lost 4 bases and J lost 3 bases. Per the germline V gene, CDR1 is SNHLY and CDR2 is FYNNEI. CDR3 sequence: CASSGTTSGSGSLYEQYF. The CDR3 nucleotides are TGTGCCAGCAGTGGGACGACTAGCGGGAGTGGGTCCCTCTACGAGCAGTACTTC.

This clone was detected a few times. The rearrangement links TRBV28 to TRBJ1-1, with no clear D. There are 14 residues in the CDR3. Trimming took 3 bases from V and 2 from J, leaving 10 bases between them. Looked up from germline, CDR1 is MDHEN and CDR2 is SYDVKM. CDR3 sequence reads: CASSLPGSNTEAFF. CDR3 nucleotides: TGTGCCAGCAGTTTGCCGGGAAGTAACACTGAAGCTTTCTTT.

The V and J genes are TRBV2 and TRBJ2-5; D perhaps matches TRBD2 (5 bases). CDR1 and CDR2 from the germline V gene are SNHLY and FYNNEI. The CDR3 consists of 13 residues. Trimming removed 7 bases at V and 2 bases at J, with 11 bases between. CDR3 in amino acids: CASTGNPQETQYF. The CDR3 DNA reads TGTGCCAGCACGGGGAACCCACAAGAGACCCAGTACTTC. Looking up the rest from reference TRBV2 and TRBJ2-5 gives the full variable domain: EPEVTQTPSHQVTQMGQEVILRCVPISNHLYFYWYRQILGQKVEFLVSFYNNEISEKSEIFDDQFSVERPDGSNFTLKIRSTKLEDSAMYFCASTGNPQETQYFGPGTRLLVL.

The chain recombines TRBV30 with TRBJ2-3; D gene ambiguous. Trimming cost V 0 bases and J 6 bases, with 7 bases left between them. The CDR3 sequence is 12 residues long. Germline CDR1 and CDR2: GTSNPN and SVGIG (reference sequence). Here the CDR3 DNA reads TGTGCCTGGAGTGTATATCAGGATACGCAGTATTTT. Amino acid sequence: CAWSVYQDTQYF. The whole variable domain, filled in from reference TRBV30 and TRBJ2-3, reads SQTIHQWPATLVQPVGSPLSLECTVEGTSNPNLYWYRQAAGRGLQLLFYSVGIGQISSEVPQNLSASRPQDRQFILSSKKLLLSDSGFYLCAWSVYQDTQYFGPGTRLTVL.

The CDR3 is CASRGAGQSHQPQHF. The CDR3 DNA follows: TGTGCCAGCAGGGGTGCCGGACAGTCCCATCAGCCCCAGCATTTT. The genes are TRBV28 and TRBJ1-5; possibly TRBD1 for D (6 bases). V lost 6 bases to trimming and J lost 5 bases, with 17 bases between them. The germline V gene encodes CDR1 MDHEN and CDR2 SYDVKM. The CDR3 sequence is 15 residues long. The variable domain in full, completed from reference TRBV28 and TRBJ1-5, reads DVKVTQSSRYLVKRTGEKVFLECVQDMDHENMFWYRQDPGLGLRLIYFSYDVKMKEKGDIPEGYSVSREKKERFSLILESASTNQTSMYLCASRGAGQSHQPQHFGDGTRLSIL.

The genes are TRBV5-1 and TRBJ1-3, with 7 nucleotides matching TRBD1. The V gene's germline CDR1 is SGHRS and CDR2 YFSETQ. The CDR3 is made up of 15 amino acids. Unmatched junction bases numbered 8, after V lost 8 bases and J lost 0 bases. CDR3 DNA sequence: TGCGCCAGTTCAACAGGGGTCAGCTCTGGAAACACCATATATTTT. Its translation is CASSTGVSSGNTIYF.

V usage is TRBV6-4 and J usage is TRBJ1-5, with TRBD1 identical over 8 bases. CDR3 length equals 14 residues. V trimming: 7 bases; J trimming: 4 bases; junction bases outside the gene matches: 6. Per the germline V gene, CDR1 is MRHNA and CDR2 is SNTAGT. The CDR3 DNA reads TGTGCCAGCACCGGGACAGGTTGGAATCAGCCCCAGCATTTT. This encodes CASTGTGWNQPQHF.

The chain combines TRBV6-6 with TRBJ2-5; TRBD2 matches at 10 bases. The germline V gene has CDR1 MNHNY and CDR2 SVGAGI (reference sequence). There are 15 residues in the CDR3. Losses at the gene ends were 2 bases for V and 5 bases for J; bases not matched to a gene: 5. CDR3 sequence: CASSYLAGVTETQYF. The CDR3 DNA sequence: TGTGCCAGCAGTTACCTAGCGGGAGTAACGGAGACCCAGTACTTC.

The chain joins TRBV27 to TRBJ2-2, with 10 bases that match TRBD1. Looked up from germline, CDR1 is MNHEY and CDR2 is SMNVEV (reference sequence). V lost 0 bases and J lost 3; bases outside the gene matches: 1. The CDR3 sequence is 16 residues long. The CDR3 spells CASSLSGTGDTGELFF. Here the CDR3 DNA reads TGTGCCAGCAGTTTATCCGGGACAGGGGACACCGGGGAGCTGTTTTTT.

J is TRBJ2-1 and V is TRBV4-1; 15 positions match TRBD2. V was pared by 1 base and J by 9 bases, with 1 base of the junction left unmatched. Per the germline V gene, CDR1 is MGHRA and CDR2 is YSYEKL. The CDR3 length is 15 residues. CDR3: CASSQGTSGRVEQFF. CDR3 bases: TGCGCCAGCAGCCAAGGGACTAGCGGGAGGGTTGAGCAGTTCTTC.

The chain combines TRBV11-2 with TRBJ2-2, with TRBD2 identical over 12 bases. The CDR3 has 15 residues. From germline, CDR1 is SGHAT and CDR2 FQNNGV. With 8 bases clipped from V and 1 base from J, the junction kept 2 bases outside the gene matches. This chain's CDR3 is CASETSGRNTGELFF. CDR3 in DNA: TGTGCCAGCGAGACTAGCGGGAGGAACACCGGGGAGCTGTTTTTT.

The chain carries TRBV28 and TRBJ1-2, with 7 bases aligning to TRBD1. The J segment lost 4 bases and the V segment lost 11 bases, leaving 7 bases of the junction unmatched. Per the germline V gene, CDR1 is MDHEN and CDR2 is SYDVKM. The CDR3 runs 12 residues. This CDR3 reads CASRQGVYGYTF. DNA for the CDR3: TGTGCCTCACGACAGGGCGTCTATGGCTACACCTTC.

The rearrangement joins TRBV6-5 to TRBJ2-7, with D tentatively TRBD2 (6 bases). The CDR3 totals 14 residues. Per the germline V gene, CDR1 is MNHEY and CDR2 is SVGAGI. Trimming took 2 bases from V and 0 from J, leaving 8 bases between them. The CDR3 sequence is CASSYRGNSYEQYF. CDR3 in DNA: TGTGCCAGCAGTTACCGCGGGAACTCCTACGAGCAGTACTTC.

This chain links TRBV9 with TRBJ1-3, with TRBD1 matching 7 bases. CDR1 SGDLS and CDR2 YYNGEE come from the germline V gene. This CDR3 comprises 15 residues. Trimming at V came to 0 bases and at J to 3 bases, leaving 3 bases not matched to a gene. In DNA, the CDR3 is TGTGCCAGCAGCGTAGGGGACAGTGTTGGAAACACCATATATTTT. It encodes CASSVGDSVGNTIYF.

CDR3: CASSYSTGRTYEQYF. The CDR3 coding sequence is TGTGCCAGCAGTTACTCGACAGGCAGGACCTACGAGCAGTACTTC. This rearrangement joins TRBV6-5 to TRBJ2-7; the D gene is possibly TRBD1 (6 bases). V was clipped by 0 bases and J by 2 bases, with 11 bases between them. CDR1 is MNHEY and CDR2 is SVGAGI in the germline V gene. The CDR3 length is 15 residues.

The CDR3 loop reads CASSLASTGKYF. In DNA form, the CDR3 reads TGTGCCAGCAGCTTGGCTAGTACAGGGAAGTACTTC. The chain couples TRBV5-6 to TRBJ2-7; possible D gene TRBD1, 6 bases. Germline values: CDR1 SGHDT, CDR2 YYEEEE. CDR3 length: 12 residues. The V and J ends lost 0 bases and 11 bases respectively, with 12 bases between them.

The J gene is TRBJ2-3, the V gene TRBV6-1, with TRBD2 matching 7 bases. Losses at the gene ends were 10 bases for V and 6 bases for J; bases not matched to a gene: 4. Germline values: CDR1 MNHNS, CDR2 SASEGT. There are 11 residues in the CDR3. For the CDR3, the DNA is TGTGCCACCAGCGGGATGGATACGCAGTATTTT. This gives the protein CATSGMDTQYF.

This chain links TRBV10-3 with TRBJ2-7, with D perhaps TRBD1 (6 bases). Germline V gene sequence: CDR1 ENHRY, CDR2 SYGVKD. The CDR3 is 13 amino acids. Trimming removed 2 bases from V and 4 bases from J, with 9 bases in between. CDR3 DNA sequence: TGTGCCATCAGTGAGGGACAGAATTACGAGCAGTACTTC. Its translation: CAISEGQNYEQYF.